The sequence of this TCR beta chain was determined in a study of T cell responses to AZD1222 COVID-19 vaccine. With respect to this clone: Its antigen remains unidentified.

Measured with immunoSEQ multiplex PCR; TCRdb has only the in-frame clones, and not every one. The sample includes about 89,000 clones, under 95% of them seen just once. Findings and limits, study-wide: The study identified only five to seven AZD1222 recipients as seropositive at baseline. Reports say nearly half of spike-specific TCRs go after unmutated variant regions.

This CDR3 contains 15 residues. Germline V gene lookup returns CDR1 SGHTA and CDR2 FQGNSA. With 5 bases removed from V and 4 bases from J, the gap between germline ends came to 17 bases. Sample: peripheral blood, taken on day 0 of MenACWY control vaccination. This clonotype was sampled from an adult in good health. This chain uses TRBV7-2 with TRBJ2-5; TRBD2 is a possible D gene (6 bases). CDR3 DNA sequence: TGTGCCAGCAGCCCCCGGTTCCCTAGCGTAGAGACCCAGTACTTC. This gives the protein CASSPRFPSVETQYF.